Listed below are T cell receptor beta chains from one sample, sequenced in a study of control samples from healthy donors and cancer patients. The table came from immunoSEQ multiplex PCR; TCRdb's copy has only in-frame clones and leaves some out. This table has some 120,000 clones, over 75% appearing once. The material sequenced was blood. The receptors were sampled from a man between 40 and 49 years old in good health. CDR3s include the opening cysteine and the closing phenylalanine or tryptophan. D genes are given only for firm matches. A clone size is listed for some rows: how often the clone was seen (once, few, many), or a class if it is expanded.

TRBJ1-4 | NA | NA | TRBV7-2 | TGTGCCAGCAGCCCCAGGACAGCAGAAAAACTGTTTTTT | CASSPRTAEKLFF
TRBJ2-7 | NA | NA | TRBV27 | TGTGCCAGCACCCTCGTAGCCGGCGGGGAGCAGTACTTC | CASTLVAGGEQYF
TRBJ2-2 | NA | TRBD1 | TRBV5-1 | TGCGCCAGCAGCCCGGACAGGGGGGCGAACACCGGGGAGCTGTTTTTT | CASSPDRGANTGELFF
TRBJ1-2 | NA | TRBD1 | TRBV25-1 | TGTGCCAGCACCCCAGGGGGAGCTAACTATGGCTACACCTTC | CASTPGGANYGYTF
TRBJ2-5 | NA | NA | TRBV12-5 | TGTGCTAGTGGTTTATGGGGGACACTCCAAGAGACCCAGTACTTC | CASGLWGTLQETQYF
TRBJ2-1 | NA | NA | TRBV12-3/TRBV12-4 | TGTGCCAGCAGTCGGGGCGGGGGCGGTGAGCAGTTCTTC | CASSRGGGGEQFF
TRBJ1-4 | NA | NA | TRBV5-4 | TGTGCCAGCAGGCTAAATAGGGGGGCCGGTAATGAAAAACTGTTTTTT | CASRLNRGAGNEKLFF
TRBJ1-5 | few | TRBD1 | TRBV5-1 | TGCGCCAGCAGCGTAACAGGGGGCGTTCAGCCCCAGCATTTT | CASSVTGGVQPQHF
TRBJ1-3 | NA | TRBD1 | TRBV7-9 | TGTGCCAGCAGCTTAGGGGAGGGGGCTAGCTCTGGAAACACCATATATTTT | CASSLGEGASSGNTIYF
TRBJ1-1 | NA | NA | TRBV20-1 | TGCAGTGCTAGTGACGGGGCGAGGGACACTGAAGCTTTCTTT | CSASDGARDTEAFF
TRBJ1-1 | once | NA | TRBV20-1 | TGCAGTGCCACGATCTCAACTGAAGCTTTCTTT | CSATISTEAFF
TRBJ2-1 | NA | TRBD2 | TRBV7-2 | TGTGCCAGCAGCATATTACTAGCGGGGGTTGGTGAGCAGTTCTTC | CASSILLAGVGEQFF
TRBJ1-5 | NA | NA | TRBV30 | TGTGCCTGGAGTGTTAGGGGAGGCAATCAGCCCCAGCATTTT | CAWSVRGGNQPQHF
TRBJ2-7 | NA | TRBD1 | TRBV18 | TGTGCCAGCTCAACGGCCGCAGGGGGCATATCGGAAGCCTACTACGAGCAGTACTTC | CASSTAAGGISEAYYEQYF
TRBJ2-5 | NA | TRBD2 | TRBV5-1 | TGCGCCAGCAGCAGGACTAGCGGGGCGATCCAAGAGACCCAGTACTTC | CASSRTSGAIQETQYF
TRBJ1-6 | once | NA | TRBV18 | TGTGCCAGCTCACCACCTCCCGCTTTCAGCTCACCCCTCCACTTT | CASSPPPAFSSPLHF
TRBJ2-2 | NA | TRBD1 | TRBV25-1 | TGTGCCAGCAGTGAAAGGGACAGGGAGACTGGGGAGCTGTTTTTT | CASSERDRETGELFF
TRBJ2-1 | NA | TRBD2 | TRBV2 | TGTGCCAGCACTCCCGGGACTAGCGGGCTCTTGCAGCAGTTCTTC | CASTPGTSGLLQQFF
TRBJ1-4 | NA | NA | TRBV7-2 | TGTGCCAGCAGCTTCATCCCCAACGAAAAACTGTTTTTT | CASSFIPNEKLFF
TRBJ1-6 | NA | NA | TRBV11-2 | TGTGCCAGCAGCTTAGAGCCGGTAGAGAATTCACCCCTCCACTTT | CASSLEPVENSPLHF
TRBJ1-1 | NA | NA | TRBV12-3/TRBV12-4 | TGTGCCAGCAGTTTAGCTTGGCAGACTGAAGCTTTCTTT | CASSLAWQTEAFF
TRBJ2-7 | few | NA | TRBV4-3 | TGCGCCAGCAGCCAAGGTCGGGAGCGGAGGTACGAGCAGTACTTC | CASSQGRERRYEQYF
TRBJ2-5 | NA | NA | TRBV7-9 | TGTGCCAGCAGCTTTGGGGGGTCCTCGGCCCAGTACTTC | CASSFGGSSAQYF
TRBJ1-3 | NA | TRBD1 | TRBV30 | TGTGCCTGGAGTCCCTACGACAGGGGGCTAGGAAACACCATATATTTT | CAWSPYDRGLGNTIYF
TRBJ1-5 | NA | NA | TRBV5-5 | TGTGCCAGCAGCTTGAAACAGGGAAACAATCAGCCCCAGCATTTT | CASSLKQGNNQPQHF
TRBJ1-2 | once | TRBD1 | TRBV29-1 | TGCAGCGTTGAAGAGACAGGGGGCGGCTACACCTTC | CSVEETGGGYTF
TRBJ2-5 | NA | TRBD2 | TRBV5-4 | TGTGCCAGCAGCCCCCTGGGACTAGCGGGGGACAACCAAGAGACCCAGTACTTC | CASSPLGLAGDNQETQYF
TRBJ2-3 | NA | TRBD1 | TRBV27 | TGTGCCAGCAGCAGACGACAGGGCAAAGATACGCAGTATTTT | CASSRRQGKDTQYF
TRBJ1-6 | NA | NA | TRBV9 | TGTGCCAGCAGCGTAGACAACTATAATTCACCCCTCCACTTT | CASSVDNYNSPLHF
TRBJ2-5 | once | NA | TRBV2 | TGTGCCAGCAGTGACCTAATGGGATCCGAGGAGACCCAGTACTTC | CASSDLMGSEETQYF